The entry that follows covers one T cell receptor beta chain sequence. Its antigen is undetermined. The data originate from a study of OX40 agonist ivuxolimab in advanced cancers. Study results and caveats: On average, CD8+ T cells showed a greater number of expanded clones than CD4+.

Libraries were prepared by immunoSEQ multiplex PCR; TCRdb keeps only in-frame clonotypes and omits some of them. Among more than 45,000 clones listed, roughly 80% were seen once. V lost 7 bases and J lost 1; bases outside the gene matches: 6. This CDR3 is built from 15 residues. Germline values: CDR1 MDHEN, CDR2 SYDVKM. This chain uses TRBV28 with TRBJ2-1, with TRBD2 matching over 8 bases. This clonotype was sampled from an adult with an advanced solid tumor such as melanoma, head and neck, liver or kidney cancer. Sample: CD4+ or CD8+ T cells sorted from blood, taken in a trial of the OX40 agonist ivuxolimab. This CDR3 reads CASTIRGGSYNEQFF. The CDR3 DNA reads TGTGCCAGCACCATCCGGGGGGGTTCCTACAATGAGCAGTTCTTC.